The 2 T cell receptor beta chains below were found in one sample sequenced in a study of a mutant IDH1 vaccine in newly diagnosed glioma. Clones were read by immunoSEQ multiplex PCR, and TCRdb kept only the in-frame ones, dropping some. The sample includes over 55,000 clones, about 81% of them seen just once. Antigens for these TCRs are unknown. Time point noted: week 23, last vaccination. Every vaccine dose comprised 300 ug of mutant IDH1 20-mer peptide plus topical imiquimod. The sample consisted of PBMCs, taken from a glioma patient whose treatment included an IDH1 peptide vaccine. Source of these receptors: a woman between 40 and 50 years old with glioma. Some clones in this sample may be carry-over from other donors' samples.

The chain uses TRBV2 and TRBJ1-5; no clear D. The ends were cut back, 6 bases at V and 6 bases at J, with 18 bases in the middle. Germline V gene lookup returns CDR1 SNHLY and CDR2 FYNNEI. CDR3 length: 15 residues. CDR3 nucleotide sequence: TGTGCCAGCAGATCCCAACAAGGGTTCCGTCAGCCCCAGCATTTT. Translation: CASRSQQGFRQPQHF.

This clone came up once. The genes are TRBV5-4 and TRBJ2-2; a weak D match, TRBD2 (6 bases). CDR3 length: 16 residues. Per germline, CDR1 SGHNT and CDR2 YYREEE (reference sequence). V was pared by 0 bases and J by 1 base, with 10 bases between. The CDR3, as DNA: TGTGCCAGCAGCTTGGCCATGGGGGGGAACACCGGGGAGCTGTTTTTT. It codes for CASSLAMGGNTGELFF.